The subject of this entry is one T cell receptor beta chain. This clonotype has only a few counts. Its antigen specificity is not known. Per-base qualities were not stored, and no clone one base away is much larger. V loses 5 bases at its end and J loses 4 bases; junction bases beyond the gene matches: 15. The CDR3 starts with the cysteine, ends with the phenylalanine, and has 16 residues. CDR3 DNA is the only sequence kept; it has 48 bases, read in frame from the first base. CDR1 and CDR2, looked up from the germline V gene, are SGHRS and YFSETQ. This sample is part of a study of Graves' ophthalmopathy and Graves' hyperthyroidism (dated by TCRdb to between 2018 and 2020). Notes on the research overall: Stable hyperthyroidism was defined as no progression to ophthalmopathy within 18 months of follow-up. The study used signatures of the TCR beta repertoire to tell Graves' ophthalmopathy apart from Graves' hyperthyroidism and to predict which patients would progress to ophthalmopathy. In total, approximately 140 blood samples were TCR-sequenced: approximately 40 ophthalmopathy, over 70 hyperthyroidism and roughly 17 hyperthyroidism-to-ophthalmopathy patients. To explore V-J signatures that distinguish ophthalmopathy from hyperthyroidism, a discovery set of 100 patients was enrolled, made up of 40 to 45 with ophthalmopathy and 57 with stable hyperthyroidism. An independent validation cohort comprised 18 hyperthyroidism patients and over 15 patients who later progressed from hyperthyroidism to ophthalmopathy. In over five hyperthyroidism patients, the T-cell repertoires found in thyroid tissue were compared with those found in blood. After sampling, hyperthyroidism patients received methimazole starting at 30 mg daily, and ophthalmopathy patients received high-dose intravenous methylprednisolone. Overall study outcomes, separate from this receptor: Ophthalmopathy was separated from stable hyperthyroidism by the 13-signature model with 85% to 90% sensitivity and roughly 83% specificity in cross-validation and with 80%/75% in the test set. In validation, the model predicted ophthalmopathy progression with nearly 71% sensitivity and around 72% specificity; about a dozen predicted patients were CT-confirmed with GO in a median of 6.5 months. Sample size was not predetermined statistically, and investigators were not blinded to group allocation. Among expanded thyroid clonotypes with frequency above 0.001, most also showed up in blood, which suggests that blood repertoires may reflect the thyroid immune response.

Hyperthyroidism patients were newly diagnosed, with disease duration under 2 months, and aged 18 to 65 years. Patients with other autoimmune diseases, uncontrolled infections, pregnancy or lactation were excluded from the study. Clinical symptoms, serum thyroxine, TRAb, thyroid ultrasound and orbital computed tomography were used for diagnosis. Total RNA was extracted using Trizol reagent, and RNA quality was checked on an Agilent 2100 Bioanalyzer. For repertoire sequencing, the TCR beta CDR3 regions were amplified from RNA transcripts. HTBI primers and the Qiagen OneStep RT-PCR kit were used in a first-round RT-PCR, which was followed by a second-round multiplex PCR, size selection and purification. Libraries were sequenced on an Illumina HiSeq2000 using paired-end 100 bp reads. Turning to the authors' computational methods: SOAPnuke was used to process the reads, throwing out any read that had adapters, had uncalled bases, had a mean Phred below 15, or lacked an exact constant-primer or identifier match. High-quality paired reads were merged with COPE v1.2.5. Clonotypes were defined as unique nucleotide sequences and were aligned to IMGT TRB V, D and J references using MiTCR v1.1. Only V-J combinations with frequency above 0.0001 were analysed, covering around 99% of repertoires. For each V-J combination, a TCR clonal expansion and chaos score was defined as F50 clonal expansion divided by the chaos observed in the TCRdist matrix. Welch's t-statistics and random forest were used to reduce features to some 13 V-J combinations, which were fed into a naive Bayes classifier. The Morisita-Horn index was used to measure how similar the thyroid and blood repertoires were. In TCRdb, the public reads were trimmed at Q25 with fastp and aligned with MiXCR, with productive beta chains retained. Rows with a matching CDR3 protein are joined into one entry that keeps the most common DNA and genes. The authors' filters were not applied to this entry. The sample has 450,000 to 600,000 distinct CDR3 sequences on record, roughly 40% of them singletons. Around 4% of the sample is held by the ten biggest clonotypes.

The sample was peripheral blood or thyroid tissue (not recorded which). This clonotype was sampled from an adult man with Graves' hyperthyroidism. This receptor chain uses TRBV5-1 and TRBJ2-7; 7 central nucleotides agree with TRBD2. The DNA sequence is as follows: TGCGCCAGCAGTCTGGTCCTTGGCGGGAGCGCGTACGAGCAGTACTTC. Its protein reads: CASSLVLGGSAYEQYF.